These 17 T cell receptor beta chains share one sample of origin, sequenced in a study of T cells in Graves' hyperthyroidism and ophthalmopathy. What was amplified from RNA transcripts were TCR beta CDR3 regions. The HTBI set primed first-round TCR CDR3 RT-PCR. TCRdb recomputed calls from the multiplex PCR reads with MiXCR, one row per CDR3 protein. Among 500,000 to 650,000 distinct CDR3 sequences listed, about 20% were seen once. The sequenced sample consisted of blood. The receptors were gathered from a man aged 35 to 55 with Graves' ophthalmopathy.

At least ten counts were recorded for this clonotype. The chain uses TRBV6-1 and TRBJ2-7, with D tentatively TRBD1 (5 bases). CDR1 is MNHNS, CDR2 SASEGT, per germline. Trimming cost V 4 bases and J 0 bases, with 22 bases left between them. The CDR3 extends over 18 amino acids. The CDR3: CASSVYRPTDDSSYEQYF. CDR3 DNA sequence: TGTGCCAGCAGTGTTTACAGACCGACGGACGACAGCTCCTACGAGCAGTACTTC.

The CDR3 nucleotides read TGTGCCAGCAGACACCACGACCGGGGGGAGACCCAGTACTTC. Protein product: CASRHHDRGETQYF. The chain employs TRBV6-1 and TRBJ2-5; D is possibly TRBD2 (6 bases). Looked up from germline, CDR1 is MNHNS and CDR2 is SASEGT. This CDR3 has 14 residues. Trimming left V 6 bases short and J 5 bases short, with 16 bases between.

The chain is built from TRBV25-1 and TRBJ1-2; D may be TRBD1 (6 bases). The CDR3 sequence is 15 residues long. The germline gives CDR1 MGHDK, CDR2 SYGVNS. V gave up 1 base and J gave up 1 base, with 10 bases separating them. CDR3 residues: CASSEFKGHNYGYTF. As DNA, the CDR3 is TGTGCCAGCAGTGAATTTAAGGGACATAACTATGGCTACACCTTC.

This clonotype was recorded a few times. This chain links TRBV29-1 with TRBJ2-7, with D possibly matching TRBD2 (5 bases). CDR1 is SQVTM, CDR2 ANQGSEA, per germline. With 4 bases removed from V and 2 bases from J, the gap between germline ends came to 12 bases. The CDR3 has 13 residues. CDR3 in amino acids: CSVGSLGTYEQYF. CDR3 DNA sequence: TGCAGCGTTGGGAGCCTCGGGACCTACGAGCAGTACTTC.

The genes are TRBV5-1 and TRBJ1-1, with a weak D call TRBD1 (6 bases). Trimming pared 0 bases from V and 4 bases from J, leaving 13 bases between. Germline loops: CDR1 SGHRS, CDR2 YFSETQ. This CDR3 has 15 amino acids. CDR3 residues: CASSLEGGFGTEAFF. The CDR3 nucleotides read TGCGCCAGCAGCTTGGAGGGGGGGTTCGGCACTGAAGCTTTCTTT.

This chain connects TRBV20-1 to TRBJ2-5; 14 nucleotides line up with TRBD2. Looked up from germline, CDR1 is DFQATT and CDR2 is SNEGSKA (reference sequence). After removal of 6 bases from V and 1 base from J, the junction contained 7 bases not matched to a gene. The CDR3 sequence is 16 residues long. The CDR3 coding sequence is TGCAGTGCCAGACTAGCGGGGGGGCGTTCCCAAGAGACCCAGTACTTC. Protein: CSARLAGGRSQETQYF.

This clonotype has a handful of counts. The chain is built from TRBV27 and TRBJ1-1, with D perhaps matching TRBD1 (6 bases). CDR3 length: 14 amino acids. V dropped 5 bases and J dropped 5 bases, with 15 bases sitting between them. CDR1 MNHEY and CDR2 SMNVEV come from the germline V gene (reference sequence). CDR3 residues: CASSLSLGGTEAFF. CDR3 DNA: TGTGCCAGCAGTCTCTCCCTAGGGGGGACTGAAGCTTTCTTT.

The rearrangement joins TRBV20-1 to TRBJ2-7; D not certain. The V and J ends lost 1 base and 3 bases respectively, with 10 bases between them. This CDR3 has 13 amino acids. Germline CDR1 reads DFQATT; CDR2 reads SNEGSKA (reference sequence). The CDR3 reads CSARGAPRYEQYF. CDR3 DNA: TGCAGTGCTAGAGGGGCACCGCGCTACGAGCAGTACTTC.

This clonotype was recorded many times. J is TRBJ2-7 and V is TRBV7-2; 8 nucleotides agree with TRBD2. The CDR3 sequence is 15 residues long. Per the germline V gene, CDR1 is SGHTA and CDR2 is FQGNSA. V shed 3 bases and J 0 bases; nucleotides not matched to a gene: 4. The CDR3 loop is CASSFLAGSSYEQYF. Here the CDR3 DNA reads TGTGCCAGCAGCTTCCTAGCGGGCAGCTCCTACGAGCAGTACTTC.

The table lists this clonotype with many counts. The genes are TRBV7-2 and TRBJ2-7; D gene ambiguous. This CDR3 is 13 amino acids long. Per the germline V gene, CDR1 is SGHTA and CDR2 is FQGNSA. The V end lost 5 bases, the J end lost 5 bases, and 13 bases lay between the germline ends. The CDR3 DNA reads TGTGCCAGCAGCGACACCGGTGGGGACGAGCAGTACTTC. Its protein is CASSDTGGDEQYF.

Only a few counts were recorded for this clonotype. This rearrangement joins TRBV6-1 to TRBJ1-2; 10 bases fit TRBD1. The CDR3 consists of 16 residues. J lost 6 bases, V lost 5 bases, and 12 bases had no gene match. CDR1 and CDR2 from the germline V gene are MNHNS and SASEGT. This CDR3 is CASSSVLGTGEDGYTF. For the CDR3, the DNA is TGTGCCAGCAGTTCCGTCCTCGGGACAGGGGAGGATGGCTACACCTTC.

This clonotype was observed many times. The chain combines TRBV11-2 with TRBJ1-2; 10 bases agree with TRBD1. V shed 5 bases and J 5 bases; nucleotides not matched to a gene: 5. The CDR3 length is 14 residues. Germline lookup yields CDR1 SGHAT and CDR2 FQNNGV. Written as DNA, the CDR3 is TGTGCCAGCAGCATCGGACAGGGGGGGTATGGCTACACCTTC. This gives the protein CASSIGQGGYGYTF.

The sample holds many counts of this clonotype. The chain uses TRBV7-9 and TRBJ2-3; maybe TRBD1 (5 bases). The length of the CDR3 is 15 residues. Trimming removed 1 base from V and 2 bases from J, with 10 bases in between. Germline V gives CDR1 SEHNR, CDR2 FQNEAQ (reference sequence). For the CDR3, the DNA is TGTGCCAGCAGCTTAGGACAGCGACCCACAGATACGCAGTATTTT. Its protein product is CASSLGQRPTDTQYF.

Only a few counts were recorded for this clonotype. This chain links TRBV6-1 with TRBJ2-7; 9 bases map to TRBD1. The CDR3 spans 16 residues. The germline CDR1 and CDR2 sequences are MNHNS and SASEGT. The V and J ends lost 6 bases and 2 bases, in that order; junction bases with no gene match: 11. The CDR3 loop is CASRSSGQGPTYEQYF. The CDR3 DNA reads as TGTGCCAGCAGATCATCAGGACAGGGGCCGACCTACGAGCAGTACTTC.

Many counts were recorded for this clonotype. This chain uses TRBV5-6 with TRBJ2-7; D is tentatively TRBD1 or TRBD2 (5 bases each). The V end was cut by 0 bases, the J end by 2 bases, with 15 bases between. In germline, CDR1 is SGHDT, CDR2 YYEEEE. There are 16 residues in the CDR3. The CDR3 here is CASSLGSGTKPYEQYF. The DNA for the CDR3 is TGTGCCAGCAGCTTGGGTAGTGGGACCAAACCCTACGAGCAGTACTTC.

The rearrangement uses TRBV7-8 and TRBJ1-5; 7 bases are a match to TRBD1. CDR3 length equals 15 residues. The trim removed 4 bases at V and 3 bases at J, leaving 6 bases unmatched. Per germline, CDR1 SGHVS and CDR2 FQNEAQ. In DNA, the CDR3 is TGTGCCAGCAGCTCCCAGGGGGGGACCAATCAGCCCCAGCATTTT. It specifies CASSSQGGTNQPQHF.

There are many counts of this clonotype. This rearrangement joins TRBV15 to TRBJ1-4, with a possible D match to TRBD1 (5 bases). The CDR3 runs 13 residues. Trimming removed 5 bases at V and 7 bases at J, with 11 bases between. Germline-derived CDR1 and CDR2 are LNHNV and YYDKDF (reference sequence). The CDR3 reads CATSVQGSEKLFF. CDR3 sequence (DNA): TGTGCCACCAGCGTTCAGGGTTCTGAAAAACTGTTTTTT.